The next 20 T cell receptor beta chains were all read from a single sample in a study of human T cells and chemical hapten exposure (dated by TCRdb to about 2021). Library creation used RACE. Sequencing used a NextSeq 500. TCRdb took the public reads, trimmed them with fastp at Q25, ran MiXCR for clone calling and kept in-frame beta chains. When rows share a CDR3 protein, they turn into one entry using the most common DNA and genes. The sample table lists 70,000 to 95,000 distinct CDR3 sequences, about 9.2% of them with a count of one. The top ten clones comprise roughly 1.5% of the sample. This sample's time point label indicates: healthy volunteer bleed at 6 weeks. Total RNA was extracted from unfractionated whole blood that had been collected in Tempus Blood RNA tubes. The sample taken for sequencing was whole blood. These receptors were obtained from a female donor in good health. Some clones in this sample may be carry-over from other donors' samples.

This chain joins TRBV29-1 and TRBJ2-1; 9 bases align to TRBD1. The CDR3 sequence is 14 residues long. The V gene end was trimmed by 6 bases and the J gene end by 3 bases; junction bases not matched to a gene: 6. Germline V gene sequence: CDR1 SQVTM, CDR2 ANQGSEA. As DNA, the CDR3 is TGCAGCGTCCAGGACAGGGGAGGCTACAATGAGCAGTTCTTC. Protein sequence: CSVQDRGGYNEQFF.

This clonotype was seen only a few times. This chain uses TRBV28 with TRBJ1-4; 9 bases align to TRBD1. In germline, CDR1 is MDHEN, CDR2 SYDVKM. V shed 6 bases and J 8 bases; nucleotides not matched to a gene: 10. CDR3 size: 15 residues. The CDR3: CASSHSGQGGEKLFF. The CDR3 DNA sequence: TGTGCCAGCAGCCACTCGGGACAGGGAGGGGAAAAACTGTTTTTT.

This clonotype has ten or more counts. J is TRBJ1-1 and V is TRBV12-3 or TRBV12-4; TRBD1 is a possible D gene (6 bases). This CDR3 spans 14 amino acids. V lost 2 bases to trimming and J lost 4 bases, with 11 bases between them. The CDR3, as DNA: TGTGCCAGCAGTTTAAACGGAGGGGGCACTGAAGCTTTCTTT. Encoded protein: CASSLNGGGTEAFF.

The chain is built from TRBV6-2 or TRBV6-3 and TRBJ1-5; no definite D call. This CDR3 comprises 13 residues. Germline V gene data show CDR1 as MNHEY and CDR2 as SVGEGT. Trimming pared 6 bases from V and 5 bases from J, leaving 11 bases between. CDR3 loop: CASRTTVDQPQHF. As DNA, the CDR3 is TGTGCCAGCAGGACGACGGTAGATCAGCCCCAGCATTTT.

This clonotype was counted a few times. V and J are TRBV6-6 and TRBJ2-2; no clear D gene. The CDR3 consists of 15 residues. The V end was cut by 0 bases, the J end by 4 bases, with 9 bases between. The germline CDR1 and CDR2 sequences are MNHNY and SVGAGI (reference sequence). The CDR3 nucleotides are TGTGCCAGCAGTTACTCTTCGCAGACCACCGGGGAGCTGTTTTTT. Protein: CASSYSSQTTGELFF.

This clonotype has at least ten counts. The chain couples TRBV15 to TRBJ2-2, with D perhaps matching TRBD2 (5 bases). Germline CDR1 is LNHNV and CDR2 is YYDKDF (reference sequence). With 0 bases removed from V and 7 bases from J, the gap between germline ends came to 15 bases. The CDR3 extends over 16 amino acids. The CDR3 spells CATSRDLGTEGGELFF. The CDR3 DNA follows: TGTGCCACCAGCAGAGATCTCGGCACAGAGGGCGGGGAGCTGTTTTTT. The entire variable domain, with the rest obtained from reference TRBV15 and TRBJ2-2, is as follows: DAMVIQNPRYQVTQFGKPVTLSCSQTLNHNVMYWYQQKSSQAPKLLFHYYDKDFNNEADTPDNFQSRRPNTSFCFLDIRSPGLGDTAMYLCATSRDLGTEGGELFFGEGSRLTVL.

In its sample, this clonotype was seen a few times. The chain links TRBV18 to TRBJ1-1; 9 bases match TRBD1. The CDR3 is 14 amino acids. V dropped 3 bases and J dropped 5; count of bases not matched to a gene: 4. Germline CDR1 is KGHSH and CDR2 is LQKENI. CDR3 sequence: CASSPDRGRTEAFF. The DNA of the CDR3 is TGTGCCAGCTCACCGGACAGGGGAAGGACTGAAGCTTTCTTT.

This clonotype was counted many times. The J gene is TRBJ2-1, the V gene TRBV6-5, with a possible D match to TRBD2 (5 bases). Germline V gene sequence: CDR1 MNHEY, CDR2 SVGAGI. Deletions cut 6 bases from V and 7 bases from J, with 13 bases between. The CDR3 is made up of 13 amino acids. CDR3 region: CASSAQEVNEQFF. CDR3 DNA sequence: TGTGCCAGCAGCGCCCAGGAGGTTAATGAGCAGTTCTTC.

The chain links TRBV2 to TRBJ1-5; D is unresolved. Trimming removed 4 bases from V and 7 bases from J, with 8 bases in between. CDR1 is SNHLY, CDR2 FYNNEI, per germline. The CDR3 totals 12 residues. CDR3 region: CASSAEGQPQHF. Written as DNA, the CDR3 is TGTGCCAGCAGTGCCGAGGGCCAGCCCCAGCATTTT.

In the case of this clonotype: Since a much larger clone is just one base distant, this may be a read error. The CDR3 nucleotides are TGCAGCGTGACGACAGGGGAGGCAAATCAGCCCCAGTATTTT. It codes for CSVTTGEANQPQYF. This chain uses TRBV29-1 with TRBJ1-5; TRBD1 aligns across 8 bases. Gene TRBJ2-3 matches the end of the DNA better, so the J call may be wrong. Germline V gene lookup returns CDR1 SQVTM and CDR2 ANQGSEA. This CDR3 spans 14 amino acids.

The CDR3 DNA follows: TGTGCCACCAGCAGAGACAGGGTCGGGAACACTGAAGCTTTCTTT. As protein: CATSRDRVGNTEAFF. This chain connects TRBV15 to TRBJ1-1, with D possibly being TRBD1 (5 bases). V was pared by 0 bases and J by 1 base, with 9 bases between. CDR3 length: 15 residues. CDR1 LNHNV and CDR2 YYDKDF come from the germline V gene (reference sequence).

There are a few counts of this clonotype. The V and J genes are TRBV2 and TRBJ2-4; maybe TRBD2 (6 bases). The germline gives CDR1 SNHLY, CDR2 FYNNEI. CDR3 length equals 16 residues. V gave up 3 bases and J gave up 5 bases, with 17 bases separating them. The CDR3 protein is CASSDPRDSNQNIQYF. As DNA, the CDR3 is TGTGCCAGCAGTGACCCCCGGGACTCGAACCAAAACATTCAGTACTTC.

V gene TRBV6-6 combines with J gene TRBJ2-7, with D perhaps matching TRBD1 (5 bases). The V gene lost 3 bases and the J gene lost 3 bases, with 12 bases spanning the gap. The CDR3 extends over 14 amino acids. The V gene's germline CDR1 is MNHNY and CDR2 SVGAGI (reference sequence). Here the CDR3 reads CASSYRGLIYEQYF. The CDR3 bases are TGTGCCAGCAGTTATAGGGGTCTCATCTACGAGCAGTACTTC.

About this clonotype: The junction shows a germline mismatch at one end, possibly a read error. This chain links TRBV12-3 or TRBV12-4 with TRBJ2-1, with TRBD2 identical over 7 bases. The CDR3 consists of 11 residues. The CDR3 is CVSSGETEQFF. In DNA form, the CDR3 reads TGTGTCAGCAGCGGGGAGACAGAGCAGTTCTTC.

For this clonotype: The junction does not match germline at one end; this may be a read error. J is TRBJ2-7 and V is TRBV7-9; D not certain. This CDR3 has 13 residues. Germline V CDR1 and CDR2: SEHNR, FQNEAQ (reference sequence). The CDR3 here is CVSSSTGSYEQYF. CDR3 nucleotides: TGTGTCAGCAGCTCGACGGGCTCCTACGAGCAGTACTTC.

This clonotype was counted ten times or more. The rearrangement joins TRBV3-1 to TRBJ2-2; D is ambiguous. The length of the CDR3 is 16 residues. From germline, CDR1 is LGHDT and CDR2 YNNKEL (reference sequence). Deletions cut 1 base from V and 1 base from J, with 10 bases between. This chain's CDR3 is CASSQGWTGNTGELFF. CDR3 coding DNA: TGTGCCAGCAGCCAAGGCTGGACCGGGAACACCGGGGAGCTGTTTTTT.

In this sample, this clonotype turned up a few times. The chain has TRBV6-5 and TRBJ1-1; D not certain. The CDR3 contains 15 residues. CDR1 MNHEY and CDR2 SVGAGI come from the germline V gene. V dropped 1 base and J dropped 5 bases, with 14 bases sitting between them. The DNA for the CDR3 is TGTGCCAGCAGTTACTGGGCAGTAACGGTTACTGAAGCTTTCTTT. This gives the protein CASSYWAVTVTEAFF.

V gene TRBV5-1 combines with J gene TRBJ1-5; D is undetermined. There are 12 residues in the CDR3. CDR1 SGHRS and CDR2 YFSETQ come from the germline V gene. Trimming took 4 bases from V and 7 from J, leaving 9 bases between them. The CDR3 DNA follows: TGCGCCAGCAGCATAGAGGGCCAGCCCCAGCATTTT. It translates to CASSIEGQPQHF.

This clonotype has a count of ten or more. CDR3: CSARDILGGANVLTF. DNA for the CDR3: TGCAGTGCTAGAGACATCTTGGGGGGGGCCAACGTCCTGACTTTC. This chain joins TRBV20-1 and TRBJ2-6; D unclear. The length of the CDR3 is 15 residues. Germline V gives CDR1 DFQATT, CDR2 SNEGSKA (reference sequence). The germline V and J ends were trimmed by 0 bases and 4 bases, with 10 bases remaining between them.

This clonotype was counted only a few times. The genes are TRBV7-8 and TRBJ1-6; 9 nucleotides match TRBD1. The ends lost 5 bases at V and 7 bases at J; junction bases unmatched: 15. Germline V CDR1 and CDR2: SGHVS, FQNEAQ. The CDR3 runs to 18 residues. The CDR3 DNA reads as TGTGCCAGCAGCCCTACAGGGGGCTGGACGAAAAGAAATTCACCCCTCCACTTT. Residues: CASSPTGGWTKRNSPLHF.